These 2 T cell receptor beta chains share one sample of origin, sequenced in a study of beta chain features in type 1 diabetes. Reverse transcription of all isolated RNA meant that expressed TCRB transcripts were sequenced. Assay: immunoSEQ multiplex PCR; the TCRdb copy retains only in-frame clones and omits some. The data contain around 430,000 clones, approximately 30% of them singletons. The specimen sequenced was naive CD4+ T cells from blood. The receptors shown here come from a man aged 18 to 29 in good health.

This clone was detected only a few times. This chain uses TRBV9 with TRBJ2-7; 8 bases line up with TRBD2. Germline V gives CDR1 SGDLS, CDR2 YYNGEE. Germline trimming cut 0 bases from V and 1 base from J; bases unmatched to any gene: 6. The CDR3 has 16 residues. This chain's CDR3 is CASSVGSGGPSYEQYF. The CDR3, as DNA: TGTGCCAGCAGCGTAGGGTCGGGAGGGCCGTCCTACGAGCAGTACTTC.

CDR3 loop: CASSLQRPGDEQFF. CDR3 sequence (DNA): TGTGCCAGCAGTCTCCAGCGGCCCGGGGATGAGCAGTTCTTC. V is TRBV27 and J is TRBJ2-1; D is perhaps TRBD2 (5 bases). V lost 5 bases to trimming and J lost 8 bases, with 16 bases between them. The CDR3 sequence is 14 residues long. From germline, CDR1 is MNHEY and CDR2 SMNVEV (reference sequence).